The 3 T cell receptor beta chains given below trace back to one sample, sequenced in a study of blood T cell repertoires in COVID-19. The table came from immunoSEQ multiplex PCR; TCRdb's copy has only in-frame clones and leaves some out. The sample yields more than 10,000 clones, roughly 84% seen once. Input material: peripheral blood. All receptors derive from a man aged 35 to 55 with active or convalescent COVID-19.

This rearrangement joins TRBV6-2 or TRBV6-3 to TRBJ2-3; 11 bases agree with TRBD1. This CDR3 contains 16 residues. CDR1 and CDR2 from the germline V gene are MNHEY and SVGEGT. V was pared by 5 bases and J by 2 bases, with 6 bases of the junction left unmatched. CDR3 in DNA: TGTGCCAGCAGTCTGCCGGGACAGGGGGTCACAGATACGCAGTATTTT. It codes for CASSLPGQGVTDTQYF.

The sample holds one count of this clone. The rearrangement uses TRBV6-2 or TRBV6-3 and TRBJ2-1; 13 bases are a match to TRBD2. V lost 2 bases, J lost 10 bases, and 2 bases stayed unmatched. The CDR3 loop spans 14 amino acids. Per germline, CDR1 MNHEY and CDR2 SVGEGT. The CDR3 here is CASSYPGLAGEQFF. In DNA, the CDR3 is TGTGCCAGCAGTTACCCGGGACTAGCGGGAGAGCAGTTCTTC.

The chain recombines TRBV19 with TRBJ1-5, with 8 bases aligning to TRBD1. V was pared by 8 bases and J by 7 bases, with 7 bases of the junction left unmatched. CDR3 size: 13 residues. Per germline, CDR1 LNHDA and CDR2 SQIVND (reference sequence). The CDR3 sequence is CASRQGFGQPQHF. CDR3 nucleotide sequence: TGTGCCAGTCGACAGGGGTTCGGCCAGCCCCAGCATTTT.